The 8 T cell receptor beta chains given below trace back to one sample, sequenced in a study of blood T cell repertoires in COVID-19. The assay was immunoSEQ multiplex PCR, and TCRdb's table has in-frame clones only and misses some. The table shows around 280,000 clones, with approximately 88% occurring only once. What was sequenced was PBMCs or T cells enriched from blood (not recorded which). Every receptor here comes from a woman between 35 and 50 years old who had recovered from COVID-19.

This clone came up once. The chain has TRBV5-4 and TRBJ2-3; TRBD2 matches at 11 bases. CDR3 length: 18 residues. Trimming took 3 bases from V and 0 from J; bases not matched to a gene: 9. Germline V gene sequence: CDR1 SGHNT, CDR2 YYREEE (reference sequence). The CDR3 DNA is TGTGCCAGCAGCTCAGGGGGACTAGCGGCAGCTAGCACAGATACGCAGTATTTT. This translates into CASSSGGLAAASTDTQYF.

This sequence joins TRBV6-2 or TRBV6-3 and TRBJ2-2; TRBD2 matches at 11 bases. Germline assignment: CDR1 MNHEY and CDR2 SVGEGT. The CDR3 length is 18 residues. The V gene end was trimmed by 5 bases and the J gene end by 0 bases; junction bases not matched to a gene: 8. The CDR3, as DNA: TGTGCCAGCAGTGATGGACTAGCGGGCCCAGCGAACACCGGGGAGCTGTTTTTT. It specifies CASSDGLAGPANTGELFF.

This clone was detected only once. The chain employs TRBV7-9 and TRBJ1-2; the D is unclear. This CDR3 is built from 14 residues. In germline, CDR1 is SEHNR, CDR2 FQNEAQ (reference sequence). Trimming took off 0 bases at V and 2 bases at J, with 7 bases between the two ends. CDR3: CASSLAPENYGYTF. The CDR3 nucleotides are TGTGCCAGCAGCTTAGCTCCAGAAAACTATGGCTACACCTTC.

The chain joins TRBV2 to TRBJ2-4, with TRBD2 identical over 10 bases. V dropped 5 bases and J dropped 0; count of bases not matched to a gene: 7. Germline-derived CDR1 and CDR2 are SNHLY and FYNNEI. CDR3 size: 17 residues. The CDR3: CASSTLAGDLAKNIQYF. The CDR3 DNA reads as TGTGCCAGCAGTACTCTAGCGGGGGACCTAGCCAAAAACATTCAGTACTTC.

The chain couples TRBV19 to TRBJ1-4, with 10 positions matching TRBD1. The CDR3 totals 15 residues. Germline lookup yields CDR1 LNHDA and CDR2 SQIVND (reference sequence). V lost 6 bases, J lost 13 bases, and 14 bases stayed unmatched. DNA for the CDR3: TGTGCCAGTAGGGCCCCCGGGACAGGGGCGGCAGGACTGTTTTTT. Amino acid sequence: CASRAPGTGAAGLFF.

This chain connects TRBV6-5 to TRBJ1-1; D is unresolved. This CDR3 spans 14 amino acids. CDR1 MNHEY and CDR2 SVGAGI come from the germline V gene. V was cut by 0 bases and J by 8 bases, with 13 bases left in between. The CDR3 DNA reads as TGTGCCAGCAGTTACTCGAGTTTGGGAGGCGAAGCTTTCTTT. Translated: CASSYSSLGGEAFF.

This chain joins TRBV4-1 and TRBJ2-2; 8 bases map to TRBD2. The length of the CDR3 is 15 residues. CDR1 is MGHRA and CDR2 is YSYEKL in the germline V gene. Trimming removed 1 base from V and 5 bases from J; junction bases left unmatched: 3. The CDR3 is CASSQGAGVTGELFF. The CDR3 bases are TGCGCCAGCAGCCAAGGAGCGGGAGTTACCGGGGAGCTGTTTTTT.

V is TRBV7-2 and J is TRBJ2-3, with 13 bases aligning to TRBD2. V trimming: 2 bases; J trimming: 10 bases; junction bases outside the gene matches: 6. The CDR3 has 15 residues. The germline V gene encodes CDR1 SGHTA and CDR2 FQGNSA. The CDR3 region is CASSLRTSGSWAQYF. CDR3 bases: TGTGCCAGCAGCTTAAGGACTAGCGGGAGTTGGGCGCAGTATTTT.